The sequence of this TCR beta chain was determined in a study of blood T cells in healthy people across ages. The study's findings and limits: Donors of long life had a larger count of naive CD4+ cells and greater diversity than aged donors.

CDR1 SQVTM and CDR2 ANQGSEA come from the germline V gene. The CDR3 spans 12 residues. Trimming took 8 bases from V and 5 from J; bases not matched to a gene: 7. As for this clonotype: Antigen specificity is unknown.

A second PCR of about 7 to 11 cycles used a sample-barcoded 5' primer and a J-beta primer mix. One entry per CDR3 protein results from TCRdb running MiXCR on the 5' RACE reads. The sample carries 870,000 or so distinct CDR3 sequences, around 28% recorded once. The receptor comes from a woman at least 80 years old in good health. Sequenced material: blood. V gene TRBV29-1 combines with J gene TRBJ1-2; TRBD1 matches at 8 bases. The CDR3 bases are TGCAGCCCCGGACAGGGTGGTTATGGCTACACCTTC. This codes for CSPGQGGYGYTF. The complete variable domain, with remaining parts taken from reference TRBV29-1 and TRBJ1-2, reads SAVISQKPSRDICQRGTSLTIQCQVDSQVTMMFWYRQQPGQSLTLIATANQGSEATYESGFVIDKFPISRPNLTFSTLTVSNMSPEDSSIYLCSPGQGGYGYTFGSGTRLTVV.